This is a list of T cell receptor beta chains from one sample in a study of cytomegalovirus exposure and HLA in healthy donors. Assay used: immunoSEQ multiplex PCR; TCRdb lists only in-frame clones, some missing. The sample contains just over 150,000 clones, roughly 81% of which appear only once. Specimen: PBMCs. All receptors come from a man aged 18-30 years in good health and CMV-seropositive. CDR3s include the opening cysteine and the closing phenylalanine or tryptophan. Each record gives: J gene, D gene, V gene, clone size, CDR3 DNA, CDR3 protein. D genes are given only for firm matches. Clone size, where shown, is once, few, many, or a class for clones that have expanded.

j_gene: TRBJ2-7; d_gene: .; v_gene: TRBV7-5; abundance: .; CDR3nt: TGTGCCAGAAACACGGAATCCGGCACCGGGTCCTACGAGCAGTACTTC; CDR3aa: CARNTESGTGSYEQYF
j_gene: TRBJ1-5; d_gene: .; v_gene: TRBV19; abundance: .; CDR3nt: TGTGCCAGTAGTATTCCCTCAGGCAGCAATCAGCCCCAGCATTTT; CDR3aa: CASSIPSGSNQPQHF
j_gene: TRBJ1-6; d_gene: TRBD1; v_gene: TRBV4-1; abundance: .; CDR3nt: TGCGCCAGCAGCCACGAAGGACAGGGTAATTCACCCCTCCACTTT; CDR3aa: CASSHEGQGNSPLHF
j_gene: TRBJ2-3; d_gene: .; v_gene: TRBV6-6; abundance: .; CDR3nt: TGTGCCAGCAGTGTCACTGATTCTAGCACAGATACGCAGTATTTT; CDR3aa: CASSVTDSSTDTQYF
j_gene: TRBJ2-7; d_gene: .; v_gene: TRBV21-1; abundance: once; CDR3nt: TGTGCCAGCAGCACCCCGAGGGGGCGTCAGGGTCCCTACGAGCAGTACTTC; CDR3aa: CASSTPRGRQGPYEQYF
j_gene: TRBJ2-5; d_gene: TRBD2; v_gene: TRBV9; abundance: few; CDR3nt: TGTGCCAGCAGCGATCGTAGCGGGGAGGCAAGGGCCCAGTACTTC; CDR3aa: CASSDRSGEARAQYF
j_gene: TRBJ2-2; d_gene: .; v_gene: TRBV10-3; abundance: few; CDR3nt: TGTGCCATCAGTGAGTCGGGACAAACCGGGGAGCTGTTTTTT; CDR3aa: CAISESGQTGELFF
j_gene: TRBJ2-5; d_gene: .; v_gene: TRBV11-2; abundance: .; CDR3nt: TGTGCCAGCAGCTTAGGAGGCCGGGGGAGAGAAGAGACCCAGTACTTC; CDR3aa: CASSLGGRGREETQYF
j_gene: TRBJ2-5; d_gene: TRBD2; v_gene: TRBV30; abundance: once; CDR3nt: TGTGCCTGGAGTGGTTTTAAGGCGCGAGGGACTAGCGGGTTCCAAGAGACCCAGTACTTC; CDR3aa: CAWSGFKARGTSGFQETQYF
j_gene: TRBJ1-2; d_gene: TRBD1; v_gene: TRBV2; abundance: .; CDR3nt: TGTGCCAGCAACCCGGGACAGTTATATGGCTACACCTTC; CDR3aa: CASNPGQLYGYTF
j_gene: TRBJ1-6; d_gene: .; v_gene: TRBV30; abundance: once; CDR3nt: TGTGCCTGGAGGGTGGGGGGGAGCTCCTATAATTCACCCCTCCACTTT; CDR3aa: CAWRVGGSSYNSPLHF
j_gene: TRBJ2-1; d_gene: .; v_gene: TRBV4-1; abundance: few; CDR3nt: TGCGCCAGCAGCCGGGCTGCTGAGCAGTTCTTC; CDR3aa: CASSRAAEQFF
j_gene: TRBJ2-1; d_gene: .; v_gene: TRBV19; abundance: .; CDR3nt: TGTGCCAGTAGTATAGGACAGAGCTCCTACAATGAGCAGTTCTTC; CDR3aa: CASSIGQSSYNEQFF
j_gene: TRBJ2-7; d_gene: .; v_gene: TRBV6-6; abundance: .; CDR3nt: TGTGCCAGCAGCGGCCCCCCCCCGGGTGAGCAGTACTTC; CDR3aa: CASSGPPPGEQYF
j_gene: TRBJ1-1; d_gene: .; v_gene: TRBV7-2; abundance: .; CDR3nt: TGTGCCAGCAGCTTATCGACAGGAATGAACACTGAAGCTTTCTTT; CDR3aa: CASSLSTGMNTEAFF
j_gene: TRBJ1-2; d_gene: TRBD1; v_gene: TRBV6-6; abundance: .; CDR3nt: TGTGCCAGCGGGGAACAGGGGGCGCAGGGCTACACCTTC; CDR3aa: CASGEQGAQGYTF
j_gene: TRBJ2-7; d_gene: TRBD1; v_gene: TRBV27; abundance: .; CDR3nt: TGTGCCAGCAGTGCGACAGGGGGCTACGAGCAGTACTTC; CDR3aa: CASSATGGYEQYF
j_gene: TRBJ1-1; d_gene: .; v_gene: TRBV7-9; abundance: once; CDR3nt: TGTGCCAGCAGCTTAGCTCCTGCGAAGCACACTGAAGCTTTCTTT; CDR3aa: CASSLAPAKHTEAFF
j_gene: TRBJ1-5; d_gene: .; v_gene: TRBV20-1; abundance: once; CDR3nt: TGCAGTGCTAGAGGGGAGGGCCCTATACATTTT; CDR3aa: CSARGEGPIHF
j_gene: TRBJ1-2; d_gene: .; v_gene: TRBV5-1; abundance: few; CDR3nt: TGCGCCAGCAGCTTGGCCTCGGGGGGAGATCTCTATGGCTACACCTTC; CDR3aa: CASSLASGGDLYGYTF
j_gene: TRBJ2-1; d_gene: TRBD2; v_gene: TRBV13; abundance: .; CDR3nt: TGTGCCAGCAGCTTAAGGGGACTAAGCGGGGCCTACAATGAGCAGTTCTTC; CDR3aa: CASSLRGLSGAYNEQFF
j_gene: TRBJ2-2; d_gene: .; v_gene: TRBV11-2; abundance: once; CDR3nt: TGTGCCAGCAGCTTATGGGCTCCTACTTACACCGGGGAGCTGTTTTTT; CDR3aa: CASSLWAPTYTGELFF
j_gene: TRBJ1-6; d_gene: .; v_gene: TRBV19; abundance: once; CDR3nt: TGTGCCAGTAGTGCAGGGGATTCGGGGGGTTCACCCCTCCACTTT; CDR3aa: CASSAGDSGGSPLHF
j_gene: TRBJ1-6; d_gene: .; v_gene: TRBV7-9; abundance: .; CDR3nt: TGTGCCAGCAGCTTACGGGGGGTTACCGGTAATTCACCCCTCCACTTT; CDR3aa: CASSLRGVTGNSPLHF
j_gene: TRBJ2-2; d_gene: TRBD2; v_gene: TRBV5-1; abundance: .; CDR3nt: TGCGCCAGCAGCTTGAGCGGGGGAGGGACCGGGGAGCTGTTTTTT; CDR3aa: CASSLSGGGTGELFF
j_gene: TRBJ1-5; d_gene: TRBD1; v_gene: TRBV6-1; abundance: .; CDR3nt: TGTGCCAGCAGTGAAGCGGGGACAGGTTTCAAGCCCCAGCATTTT; CDR3aa: CASSEAGTGFKPQHF
j_gene: TRBJ2-1; d_gene: .; v_gene: TRBV15; abundance: .; CDR3nt: TGTGCCACCAGCAGAGACCGTCGGCAGGCGGGGCAATTGCGGGATGAGCAGTTCTTC; CDR3aa: CATSRDRRQAGQLRDEQFF
j_gene: TRBJ1-1; d_gene: .; v_gene: TRBV30; abundance: .; CDR3nt: TGTGTCAAAGGGTCCCCCGGAGGGACTGAAGCTTTCTTT; CDR3aa: CVKGSPGGTEAFF
j_gene: TRBJ1-5; d_gene: TRBD1; v_gene: TRBV7-2; abundance: .; CDR3nt: TGTGCCAGCAGCAGCCAGGGGGGAAGCAATCAGCCCCAGCATTTT; CDR3aa: CASSSQGGSNQPQHF
j_gene: TRBJ1-1; d_gene: .; v_gene: TRBV27; abundance: .; CDR3nt: TGTGCCAGCAGAGGGACGGCGGGGATACTCACTGAAGCTTTCTTT; CDR3aa: CASRGTAGILTEAFF
j_gene: TRBJ1-5; d_gene: TRBD1; v_gene: TRBV15; abundance: .; CDR3nt: TGTGCCACCAGCAGAGGGCAGGGGGAAAAGATCAATCAGCCCCAGCATTTT; CDR3aa: CATSRGQGEKINQPQHF
j_gene: TRBJ2-3; d_gene: TRBD2; v_gene: TRBV5-1; abundance: .; CDR3nt: TGCGCCAGCAGCTTTAGCGGGGGGGCGGCAGATACGCAGTATTTT; CDR3aa: CASSFSGGAADTQYF
j_gene: TRBJ2-7; d_gene: TRBD2; v_gene: TRBV7-2; abundance: .; CDR3nt: TGTGCCAGCAGCTTAGAACGCGCGGGGGGCTACGAGCAGTACTTC; CDR3aa: CASSLERAGGYEQYF
j_gene: TRBJ2-1; d_gene: TRBD1; v_gene: TRBV30; abundance: .; CDR3nt: TGTGCCTGGAGTGTTAGGGGACAGGGTATGACAAATGAGCAGTTCTTC; CDR3aa: CAWSVRGQGMTNEQFF
j_gene: TRBJ1-1; d_gene: TRBD1; v_gene: TRBV19; abundance: .; CDR3nt: TGTGCCAGTAGTCGCTGGACAGGGGTGAACACTGAAGCTTTCTTT; CDR3aa: CASSRWTGVNTEAFF
j_gene: TRBJ2-3; d_gene: TRBD2; v_gene: TRBV27; abundance: .; CDR3nt: TGTGCCAGCAGTTTAGGCACTAGCGGAGATACGCAGTATTTT; CDR3aa: CASSLGTSGDTQYF
j_gene: TRBJ1-2; d_gene: TRBD1; v_gene: TRBV25-1; abundance: once; CDR3nt: TGTGCCAGCAAGGAGGAGGGGGCAAGTGGCTACACCTTC; CDR3aa: CASKEEGASGYTF
j_gene: TRBJ2-7; d_gene: .; v_gene: TRBV12-5; abundance: .; CDR3nt: TGTGCTAGTGGGGGGAGCTCCTACGAGCAGTACTTC; CDR3aa: CASGGSSYEQYF
j_gene: TRBJ1-1; d_gene: .; v_gene: TRBV4-3; abundance: .; CDR3nt: TGCGCCAGCAGCCCTCTGCACCAGGGATTGAACACTGAAGCTTTCTTT; CDR3aa: CASSPLHQGLNTEAFF
j_gene: TRBJ1-2; d_gene: TRBD1; v_gene: TRBV4-3; abundance: .; CDR3nt: TGCGCCAGCAGCCACCCTCCGGGACAGAACTCCTATGGCTACACCTTC; CDR3aa: CASSHPPGQNSYGYTF
j_gene: TRBJ2-3; d_gene: .; v_gene: TRBV5-1; abundance: .; CDR3nt: TGCGCCAGTCTGGCGGACTCCACAGATACGCAGTATTTT; CDR3aa: CASLADSTDTQYF
j_gene: TRBJ1-1; d_gene: TRBD1; v_gene: TRBV7-2; abundance: .; CDR3nt: TGTGCCAGCAGCTTATCCCGGACAGGAATTACTGAAGCTTTCTTT; CDR3aa: CASSLSRTGITEAFF
j_gene: TRBJ2-2; d_gene: .; v_gene: TRBV27; abundance: .; CDR3nt: TGTGCCAGCAGTTTACTCTACAGGAACACCGGGGAGCTGTTTTTT; CDR3aa: CASSLLYRNTGELFF
j_gene: TRBJ1-6; d_gene: .; v_gene: TRBV7-2; abundance: few; CDR3nt: TGTGCCAGCAGCTTATCAGGGAATTCACCCCTCCACTTT; CDR3aa: CASSLSGNSPLHF